These 18 T cell receptor beta chains were all obtained from the same sample, sequenced in a study of cytomegalovirus exposure and HLA in healthy donors. The PCR made use of 60 Vbeta and 13 Jbeta primers. Profiling relied on immunoSEQ multiplex PCR, and the TCRdb table lists in-frame clones only, not all of them. The repertoire includes 99,000 or so clones, 78% of them detected once, and roughly 1.7% sits in the top ten. The specimen sequenced was PBMCs. All receptors derive from a woman aged 40 to 50 in good health and CMV-seronegative.

This sequence joins TRBV19 and TRBJ2-5; 10 nucleotides line up with TRBD1. The CDR3 consists of 15 residues. The germline CDR1 and CDR2 sequences are LNHDA and SQIVND (reference sequence). V lost 3 bases, J lost 5 bases, and 6 bases stayed unmatched. In DNA form, the CDR3 reads TGTGCCAGTAGTATTCGGGACAGGGGTCTTGAGACCCAGTACTTC. Translated: CASSIRDRGLETQYF. Using reference TRBV19 and TRBJ2-5 for the parts outside the CDR3, the full variable domain is DGGITQSPKYLFRKEGQNVTLSCEQNLNHDAMYWYRQDPGQGLRLIYYSQIVNDFQKGDIAEGYSVSREKKESFPLTVTSAQKNPTAFYLCASSIRDRGLETQYFGPGTRLLVL.

This chain uses TRBV6-1 with TRBJ2-1; a possible D gene is TRBD1 (6 bases). Trimming stripped 6 bases from V and 7 bases from J, with 19 bases between. The CDR3 is made up of 15 amino acids. Germline CDR1 is MNHNS and CDR2 is SASEGT. The CDR3 spells CASRTPGHYVNEQFF. CDR3 nucleotides: TGTGCCAGCAGAACACCGGGACATTACGTGAATGAGCAGTTCTTC.

This chain uses TRBV2 with TRBJ1-5, with 7 positions matching TRBD1. Germline V CDR1 and CDR2: SNHLY, FYNNEI. Losses at the gene ends were 6 bases for V and 7 bases for J; bases not matched to a gene: 6. The CDR3 length is 13 residues. CDR3 amino acids: CASRLDRDQPQHF. CDR3 sequence (DNA): TGTGCCAGCAGACTCGACAGGGACCAGCCCCAGCATTTT.

V gene TRBV7-3 combines with J gene TRBJ1-3, with TRBD1 identical over 8 bases. V lost 6 bases, J lost 4 bases, and 2 bases stayed unmatched. Germline V gene sequence: CDR1 SGHTA, CDR2 FQGTGA. The CDR3 has 13 residues. For the CDR3, the DNA is TGTGCCAGCAGGCAGGGGGCGGGAAACACCATATATTTT. Protein sequence: CASRQGAGNTIYF.

The chain is built from TRBV28 and TRBJ2-7; unclear D gene. V was pared by 6 bases and J by 4 bases, with 19 bases between. Germline CDR1 MDHEN, CDR2 SYDVKM. The CDR3 spans 15 residues. CDR3 amino acids: CASSSRPTYGYEQYF. CDR3 sequence (DNA): TGTGCCAGCAGCTCGAGGCCCACCTATGGGTACGAGCAGTACTTC.

The sample holds one count of this clone. This chain links TRBV29-1 with TRBJ1-5; no clear D. Per the germline V gene, CDR1 is SQVTM and CDR2 is ANQGSEA. The CDR3 runs 13 residues. Trimming cost V 5 bases and J 3 bases, with 11 bases left between them. This CDR3 reads CSVLTLDNQPQHF. DNA for the CDR3: TGCAGCGTTCTGACATTGGACAATCAGCCCCAGCATTTT.

In DNA form, the CDR3 reads TGTGCCAGCAGCTTAGACTTATTGGCTAGCGGGTGGCAGTTCTTC. It is translated as CASSLDLLASGWQFF. The chain employs TRBV7-9 and TRBJ2-1, with 8 bases fitting TRBD2. The CDR3 runs 15 residues. The J segment lost 12 bases and the V segment lost 1 base, leaving 11 bases of the junction unmatched. Germline V gene sequence: CDR1 SEHNR, CDR2 FQNEAQ (reference sequence).

The V call is TRBV6-1, the J call TRBJ1-1; 7 bases are shared with TRBD1. The V segment lost 4 bases and the J segment 6 bases; nucleotides outside the gene matches: 5. This CDR3 has 13 amino acids. The germline V gene has CDR1 MNHNS and CDR2 SASEGT. The chain's CDR3 is CASSVQGIAEAFF. The CDR3 DNA reads TGTGCCAGCAGTGTACAGGGGATCGCTGAAGCTTTCTTT.

This clone was found a few times. The chain has TRBV28 and TRBJ2-7, with a possible D match to TRBD2 (6 bases). The CDR3 has 13 residues. V shed 6 bases and J shed 3 bases, with 12 bases lying between them. Germline values: CDR1 MDHEN, CDR2 SYDVKM. CDR3 in DNA: TGTGCCAGCAGACCGGGAGTCTTCTACGAGCAGTACTTC. This codes for CASRPGVFYEQYF.

The V call is TRBV7-2, the J call TRBJ2-7; the match to TRBD2 covers 10 bases. Losses at the gene ends were 6 bases for V and 6 bases for J; bases not matched to a gene: 11. The germline CDR1 and CDR2 sequences are SGHTA and FQGNSA. There are 15 residues in the CDR3. The CDR3 DNA is TGTGCCAGCAGGGGCATAGCGGGAGGCCTCGGCGAGCAGTACTTC. As protein: CASRGIAGGLGEQYF.

The chain has TRBV7-8 and TRBJ2-7, with D tentatively TRBD2 (6 bases). The CDR3 consists of 13 residues. Trimming cost V 8 bases and J 1 base, with 12 bases left between them. Per the germline V gene, CDR1 is SGHVS and CDR2 is FQNEAQ. CDR3 residues: CASGAGLSYEQYF. For the CDR3, the DNA is TGTGCCAGCGGTGCGGGGTTATCCTACGAGCAGTACTTC.

This clone qualifies as medium-sized. This chain links TRBV6-5 with TRBJ2-1, with 12 bases matching TRBD1. Germline CDR1 reads MNHEY; CDR2 reads SVGAGI. The CDR3 sequence is 16 residues long. With 2 bases clipped from V and 8 bases from J, the junction kept 7 bases outside the gene matches. This CDR3 reads CASSYLEGQGAYEQFF. The DNA of the CDR3 is TGTGCCAGCAGTTACCTAGAGGGACAGGGGGCCTATGAGCAGTTCTTC.

The rearrangement uses TRBV30 and TRBJ2-5, with 8 bases fitting TRBD1. The CDR3 consists of 15 residues. CDR1 GTSNPN and CDR2 SVGIG come from the germline V gene (reference sequence). V lost 0 bases, J lost 7 bases, and 10 bases stayed unmatched. The CDR3 spells CAWSVVGTGKGTQYF. DNA of the CDR3: TGTGCCTGGAGTGTGGTGGGGACAGGAAAAGGGACCCAGTACTTC.

This clone was recorded a few times. The chain joins TRBV11-1 to TRBJ2-5, with D perhaps matching TRBD2 (6 bases). The CDR3 loop spans 15 amino acids. Trimming cost V 5 bases and J 5 bases, with 18 bases left between them. Germline loops: CDR1 SGHAT, CDR2 FQDESV (reference sequence). CDR3 coding DNA: TGTGCCAGCAGCCCCCACGAGGAGGGGAGGGAGACCCAGTACTTC. Its translation is CASSPHEEGRETQYF.

This sequence joins TRBV5-6 and TRBJ1-1, with 8 bases lining up with TRBD1. Germline trimming cut 1 base from V and 1 base from J; bases unmatched to any gene: 3. CDR3 length equals 15 residues. CDR1 and CDR2 (germline): SGHDT, YYEEEE. The CDR3 DNA is TGTGCCAGCAGCTTGTTGACAGGGGCGAACACTGAAGCTTTCTTT. Its translation: CASSLLTGANTEAFF.

The rearrangement uses TRBV11-2 and TRBJ2-5, with a weak D call TRBD1 (6 bases). The better agreement between TRBJ2-7 and the DNA end casts doubt on the J call. CDR3 size: 14 residues. In germline, CDR1 is SGHAT, CDR2 FQNNGV. The CDR3 DNA reads TGTGCCAGCAGCTTAATAACAGGGTCCTACGAGCAGTACTTC. Amino acid sequence: CASSLITGSYEQYF.

The chain carries TRBV20-1 and TRBJ1-1; no clear D. This CDR3 has 11 residues. The germline V gene has CDR1 DFQATT and CDR2 SNEGSKA (reference sequence). V was pared by 6 bases and J by 5 bases, with 10 bases between. CDR3 in amino acids: CSAPSRTEAFF. CDR3 DNA: TGCAGTGCCCCCTCTAGGACTGAAGCTTTCTTT.

The chain joins TRBV19 to TRBJ2-7; TRBD1 aligns across 10 bases. The CDR3 length is 15 residues. Trimming cost V 5 bases and J 5 bases; bases outside gene matches: 9. Germline V lookup: CDR1 LNHDA, CDR2 SQIVND (reference sequence). CDR3 region: CASSPSDRGWDEQYF. Written as DNA, the CDR3 is TGTGCCAGTAGTCCGTCGGACAGGGGGTGGGACGAGCAGTACTTC.